This TCR beta chain emerged from a study of blood T cell repertoires in COVID-19. Clones were read by immunoSEQ multiplex PCR, and TCRdb kept only the in-frame ones, dropping some. The sample includes some 300,000 clones, roughly 90% of them seen just once. Germline trimming cut 4 bases from V and 5 bases from J; bases unmatched to any gene: 14. Germline V gives CDR1 MDHEN, CDR2 SYDVKM. The CDR3 contains 18 residues. Participants, about 18 to 89 years old, spanned about two dozen US areas. Cohort 3 recovery required two negative PCRs, clearance, or symptom resolution. The chain employs TRBV28 and TRBJ2-1; 10 nucleotides align to TRBD1. The sample was PBMCs or T cells enriched from blood (not recorded which). This clonotype originated in a young woman who had recovered from COVID-19. The CDR3 DNA reads TGTGCCAGCAGTTCGGGACAGGGGTTCCCCCTTTTGAACAATGAGCAGTTCTTC. It is translated as CASSSGQGFPLLNNEQFF.